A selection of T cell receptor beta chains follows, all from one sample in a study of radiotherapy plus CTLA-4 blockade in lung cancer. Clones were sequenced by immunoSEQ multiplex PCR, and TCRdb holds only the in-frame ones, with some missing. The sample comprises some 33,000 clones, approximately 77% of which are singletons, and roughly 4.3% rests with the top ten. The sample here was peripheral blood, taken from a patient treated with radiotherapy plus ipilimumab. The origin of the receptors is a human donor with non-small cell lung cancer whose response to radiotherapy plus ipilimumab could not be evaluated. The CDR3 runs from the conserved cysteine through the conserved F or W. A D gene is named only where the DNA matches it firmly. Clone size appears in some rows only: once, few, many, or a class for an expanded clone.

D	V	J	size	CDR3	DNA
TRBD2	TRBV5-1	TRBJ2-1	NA	CASSLVAGSNEQFF	TGCGCCAGCAGCCTGGTAGCGGGATCTAATGAGCAGTTCTTC
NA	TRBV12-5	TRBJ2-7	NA	CASGLARWREQYF	TGTGCTAGTGGTTTGGCGCGGTGGAGGGAGCAGTACTTC
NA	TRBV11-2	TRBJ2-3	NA	CASSRGSTDTQYF	TGTGCCAGCAGCCGAGGGAGCACAGATACGCAGTATTTT
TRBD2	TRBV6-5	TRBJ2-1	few	CASSSPGTSIYNEQFF	TGTGCCAGCAGTTCTCCCGGGACTAGCATCTACAATGAGCAGTTCTTC
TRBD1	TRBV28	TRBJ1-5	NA	CASSPQTGGEQPQHF	TGTGCCAGCAGTCCCCAGACAGGGGGTGAGCAGCCCCAGCATTTT
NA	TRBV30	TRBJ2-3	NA	CAWSRPGHQGDTQYF	TGTGCCTGGAGTCGACCGGGACACCAGGGGGATACGCAGTATTTT
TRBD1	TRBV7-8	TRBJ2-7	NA	CASNKLGGWDRDPSYEQYF	TGTGCCAGCAACAAACTAGGCGGGTGGGACAGGGACCCCTCCTACGAGCAGTACTTC
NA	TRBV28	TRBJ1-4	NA	CASSLYGSANEKLFF	TGTGCCAGCAGTTTATACGGGTCAGCTAATGAAAAACTGTTTTTT
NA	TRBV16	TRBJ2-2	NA	CASSQSGTGELFF	TGTGCCAGCAGCCAATCCGGGACCGGGGAGCTGTTTTTT
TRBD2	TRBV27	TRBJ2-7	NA	CASSSPTSGLYEQYF	TGTGCCAGCAGTTCACCGACTAGCGGGCTGTACGAGCAGTACTTC
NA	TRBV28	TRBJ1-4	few	CASREQGQGKEKLFF	TGTGCCAGCAGAGAACAGGGTCAGGGAAAAGAAAAACTGTTTTTT
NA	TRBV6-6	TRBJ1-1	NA	CASRPGQNTEAFF	TGTGCCAGCAGACCCGGACAGAACACTGAAGCTTTCTTT
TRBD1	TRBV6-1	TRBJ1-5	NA	CASSEDRGQPQHF	TGTGCCAGCAGTGAAGACAGGGGCCAGCCCCAGCATTTT
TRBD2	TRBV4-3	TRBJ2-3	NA	CASSQDSSGRANTQYF	TGCGCCAGCAGCCAAGATTCCAGCGGGAGGGCCAATACGCAGTATTTT
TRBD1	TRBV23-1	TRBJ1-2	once	CASSRWDRSFRCLCSYTF	TGCGCCAGCAGTCGTTGGGACAGGTCGTTTAGGTGTTTATGTAGCTACACCTTC
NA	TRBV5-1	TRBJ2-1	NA	CASRRRESDEQFF	TGTGCCAGCAGACGACGGGAGTCAGATGAGCAGTTCTTC